Listed below are T cell receptor beta chains from one sample, sequenced in a study of blood T cell repertoires in COVID-19. Profiling relied on immunoSEQ multiplex PCR, and the TCRdb table lists in-frame clones only, not all of them. Of about 210,000 clones listed, around nine tenths are singletons. Sequenced: peripheral blood. These receptors came from a man aged 60 to 69 who had recovered from COVID-19. Both conserved end residues are part of each CDR3. The D gene is left open where the match is weak. Clone size appears in some rows only: once, few, many, or a class for an expanded clone.

size: .; J: TRBJ2-2; D: .; V: TRBV7-8; DNA: TGTGCCAGCAGCTTAGCTTTGGGGAGCACCGGGGAGCTGTTTTTT; CDR3: CASSLALGSTGELFF
size: few; J: TRBJ2-5; D: .; V: TRBV28; DNA: TGTGCCAGCGCAGGGGATGTAGAGACCCAGTACTTC; CDR3: CASAGDVETQYF
size: .; J: TRBJ2-3; D: TRBD1; V: TRBV7-8; DNA: TGTGCCAGCAGCCGACCGGGACAGGGACCAGATACGCAGTATTTT; CDR3: CASSRPGQGPDTQYF
size: .; J: TRBJ1-3; D: .; V: TRBV5-5; DNA: TGTGCCAGCAGCTCGCAGTCCTCTGGAAACACCATATATTTT; CDR3: CASSSQSSGNTIYF
size: .; J: TRBJ2-7; D: TRBD2; V: TRBV11-2; DNA: TGTGCCAGCAGCCCCTTAGAACCTAGCGGGGGGGCCTGGTTCGAGCAGTACTTC; CDR3: CASSPLEPSGGAWFEQYF
size: .; J: TRBJ2-3; D: TRBD1; V: TRBV28; DNA: TGTGCCAGCAGTTTAATCCGACAGGGAGTTAGCACAGATACGCAGTATTTT; CDR3: CASSLIRQGVSTDTQYF
size: .; J: TRBJ1-6; D: .; V: TRBV2; DNA: TGTGCCAGCCTAGCAAGGTTCCGAAATTCACCCCTCCACTTT; CDR3: CASLARFRNSPLHF
size: .; J: TRBJ1-3; D: TRBD1; V: TRBV3-1/TRBV3-2; DNA: TGTGCCAGCAGCCAAGTGGAACAGGGGGCTATCGGAAACACCATATATTTT; CDR3: CASSQVEQGAIGNTIYF
size: .; J: TRBJ1-5; D: TRBD1; V: TRBV15; DNA: TGTGCCACCAGCAGAGAGGGGACAGATAGCAATCAGCCCCAGCATTTT; CDR3: CATSREGTDSNQPQHF
size: .; J: TRBJ2-7; D: TRBD1; V: TRBV6-2/TRBV6-3; DNA: TGTGCCAGCAGTCGACAGGGGAGCTACGAGCAGTACTTC; CDR3: CASSRQGSYEQYF
size: .; J: TRBJ1-2; D: .; V: TRBV27; DNA: TGTGCCAGCAGTTTAACACAGGGATATGGCTACACCTTC; CDR3: CASSLTQGYGYTF
size: .; J: TRBJ2-1; D: .; V: TRBV19; DNA: TGTGCCAGTAGCCCGACAGTTTTATACAATGAGCAGTTCTTC; CDR3: CASSPTVLYNEQFF
size: .; J: TRBJ1-5; D: TRBD1; V: TRBV11-2; DNA: TGTGCCAGCAGCTTATTGACAGGGGTAGACAATCAGCCCCAGCATTTT; CDR3: CASSLLTGVDNQPQHF
size: .; J: TRBJ2-6; D: .; V: TRBV30; DNA: TGTGCCTGGGAAACAGGGTCCGGGGCCAACGTCCTGACTTTC; CDR3: CAWETGSGANVLTF
size: .; J: TRBJ1-1; D: .; V: TRBV10-3; DNA: TGTGCCATCAGGCAGGGTAATACTGAAGCTTTCTTT; CDR3: CAIRQGNTEAFF
size: .; J: TRBJ1-2; D: .; V: TRBV10-3; DNA: TGTGCCATCAGTGAGTATACTACTTCGGGAGGCTACACCTTC; CDR3: CAISEYTTSGGYTF
size: .; J: TRBJ2-7; D: TRBD1; V: TRBV6-1; DNA: TGTGCCAGCAGAAGCACAGGGGGCGAATACGAGCAGTACTTC; CDR3: CASRSTGGEYEQYF
size: .; J: TRBJ2-3; D: .; V: TRBV28; DNA: TGTGCCAGCAGCCTTGAGTCCGATACGCAGTATTTT; CDR3: CASSLESDTQYF
size: few; J: TRBJ2-2; D: TRBD2; V: TRBV10-1; DNA: TGCGCCAGCAGTGAACTAGCGGGAGGGCGAACCGGGGAGCTGTTTTTT; CDR3: CASSELAGGRTGELFF
size: once; J: TRBJ1-1; D: TRBD1; V: TRBV6-5; DNA: TGTGCCAGCAGACCCGGGACAGGGTGGGCTGAAGCTTTCTTT; CDR3: CASRPGTGWAEAFF
size: once; J: TRBJ2-5; D: .; V: TRBV4-1; DNA: TGCGCCAGCAGCCTCGAGGGTCCCGGGAGCCGGGAGACCCAGTACTTC; CDR3: CASSLEGPGSRETQYF
size: .; J: TRBJ2-1; D: TRBD2; V: TRBV10-1; DNA: TGCGCCAGCAGTGAGTCTAGCGGGAGGCCACTTCAGTTCTTC; CDR3: CASSESSGRPLQFF
size: .; J: TRBJ2-1; D: .; V: TRBV6-4; DNA: TGTGCCAGCAGTGACTCGCGAACCCCCAAGACTTGCGGGCAGTTCTTC; CDR3: CASSDSRTPKTCGQFF
size: .; J: TRBJ1-2; D: TRBD1; V: TRBV24-1; DNA: TGTGCCACCAGTGATGGTCGACAGGGTGACTATGGCTACACCTTC; CDR3: CATSDGRQGDYGYTF
size: .; J: TRBJ2-7; D: TRBD1; V: TRBV18; DNA: TGTGCCAGCTCACGCCCCGCAGGGGGCCTATACGAGCAGTACTTC; CDR3: CASSRPAGGLYEQYF
size: .; J: TRBJ2-3; D: .; V: TRBV19; DNA: TGTGCCAGTAAGACCGGGACTAGCACAGATACGCAGTATTTT; CDR3: CASKTGTSTDTQYF
size: .; J: TRBJ1-1; D: TRBD1; V: TRBV7-9; DNA: TGTGCCAGCAGGGATAAGACAGGGATGAACACTGAAGCTTTCTTT; CDR3: CASRDKTGMNTEAFF
size: .; J: TRBJ1-3; D: TRBD1; V: TRBV29-1; DNA: TGCAGGGAACTACAGGGGGCGGCTGGAAACACCATATATTTT; CDR3: CRELQGAAGNTIYF
size: once; J: TRBJ2-3; D: .; V: TRBV7-9; DNA: TGTGCCAGCAGCGCCCAGGGGGGAGGCACAGATACGCAGTATTTT; CDR3: CASSAQGGGTDTQYF
size: .; J: TRBJ1-1; D: .; V: TRBV20-1; DNA: TGCAGTGGGGTAGCTGTTATTGAAGCTTTCTTT; CDR3: CSGVAVIEAFF
size: .; J: TRBJ1-2; D: TRBD1; V: TRBV5-1; DNA: TGCGCCAGCAGCGGGACCTCCGGGGACAGGGGAGGCTACACCTTC; CDR3: CASSGTSGDRGGYTF
size: .; J: TRBJ2-5; D: TRBD2; V: TRBV7-3; DNA: TGTGCCAGCAGCTTAACGCCGGGGCGGGGGCAAGAGACCCAGTACTTC; CDR3: CASSLTPGRGQETQYF
size: .; J: TRBJ2-7; D: TRBD1; V: TRBV19; DNA: TGTGCCAGTAGACTGCGAGGGGGCGATAACTGGAACTACGAGCAGTACTTC; CDR3: CASRLRGGDNWNYEQYF
size: .; J: TRBJ1-2; D: .; V: TRBV4-3; DNA: TGCGCCAGCAGCGGGGGGGCTGGCGGCTATGGCTACACCTTC; CDR3: CASSGGAGGYGYTF
size: .; J: TRBJ1-1; D: .; V: TRBV25-1; DNA: TGTGCCAGCAGTGAATTGTCTAAGAACACTGAAGCTTTCTTT; CDR3: CASSELSKNTEAFF
size: .; J: TRBJ2-7; D: TRBD1; V: TRBV7-2; DNA: TGTGCCAGCAGCTATGGGACAGGGACGCTGGGCGAGCAGTACTTC; CDR3: CASSYGTGTLGEQYF
size: .; J: TRBJ1-1; D: .; V: TRBV11-2; DNA: TGTGCCAGCAGCTTTAGGGGGGGGGTCACTGAAGCTTTCTTT; CDR3: CASSFRGGVTEAFF
size: .; J: TRBJ1-1; D: .; V: TRBV7-8; DNA: TGTGCCAGCAGCTTAGGGACAGACACTGAAGCTTTCTTT; CDR3: CASSLGTDTEAFF
size: .; J: TRBJ1-1; D: .; V: TRBV7-9; DNA: TGTGCCAGCAATAGGCAGGGCGGTGAAGCTTTCTTT; CDR3: CASNRQGGEAFF
size: few; J: TRBJ2-1; D: .; V: TRBV9; DNA: TGTGCCAGCAGCGTAGCTAGCGCCTCCAATGAGCAGTTCTTC; CDR3: CASSVASASNEQFF
size: once; J: TRBJ2-5; D: .; V: TRBV2; DNA: TGTGCCAGCAGTGAACGGGGGACCCAGTACTTC; CDR3: CASSERGTQYF
size: .; J: TRBJ2-1; D: TRBD2; V: TRBV7-3; DNA: TGTGCCAGCGGACTAGCGGACAGATACAATGAGCAGTTCTTC; CDR3: CASGLADRYNEQFF
size: .; J: TRBJ2-1; D: .; V: TRBV7-9; DNA: TGTGCCAGCAGCTACTTGGATGAGCAGTTCTTC; CDR3: CASSYLDEQFF
size: .; J: TRBJ2-3; D: .; V: TRBV14; DNA: TGTGCCAGCAGCCAAGATAAGGCAGGAATCGGCACAGATACGCAGTATTTT; CDR3: CASSQDKAGIGTDTQYF
size: .; J: TRBJ2-3; D: TRBD2; V: TRBV5-4; DNA: TGTGCCAGCAGCTTGATGACTAGCGGGAGCGGAAATACGCAGTATTTT; CDR3: CASSLMTSGSGNTQYF
size: few; J: TRBJ1-2; D: .; V: TRBV28; DNA: TGTGCCAGCAGTTTGTATCCGTCACCTCGGGAGGGCTACACCTTC; CDR3: CASSLYPSPREGYTF
size: .; J: TRBJ2-1; D: TRBD2; V: TRBV11-2; DNA: TGTGCCAGCAGCTTAGGACTAGCGGGAGTTAGATTTCTTAATGAGCAGTTCTTC; CDR3: CASSLGLAGVRFLNEQFF
size: once; J: TRBJ1-2; D: .; V: TRBV5-6; DNA: TGTGCCAGCAGCCCGAAAACAGGGAGCTATGGCTACACCTTC; CDR3: CASSPKTGSYGYTF
size: few; J: TRBJ2-5; D: TRBD2; V: TRBV7-2; DNA: TGTGCCAGCAGCTCCCGTCTAGCGGGGGCCAGGGAGACCCAGTACTTC; CDR3: CASSSRLAGARETQYF
size: .; J: TRBJ1-4; D: .; V: TRBV25-1; DNA: TGTGCCAGCAGCCGGGAACGGGGGGAAAAACTGTTTTTT; CDR3: CASSRERGEKLFF
size: .; J: TRBJ1-2; D: TRBD1; V: TRBV7-2; DNA: TGTGCCAGCAGCTTAAGACAGGGACTTATTAGTGGCTACACCTTC; CDR3: CASSLRQGLISGYTF
size: .; J: TRBJ2-1; D: .; V: TRBV7-8; DNA: TGTGCCAGCAGCCTGGATTTAGCCGCACATGAGCAGTTCTTC; CDR3: CASSLDLAAHEQFF
size: .; J: TRBJ2-1; D: .; V: TRBV2; DNA: TGTGCCAGCAGTGAAGGTTTTGCGGGAGAGGGGGTGGATGAGCAGTTCTTC; CDR3: CASSEGFAGEGVDEQFF
size: few; J: TRBJ1-4; D: .; V: TRBV7-2; DNA: TGTGCCAGCAGCTCAACAGGGAATAATGAAAAACTGTTTTTT; CDR3: CASSSTGNNEKLFF
size: .; J: TRBJ1-1; D: .; V: TRBV28; DNA: TGTGCCAGCAGTACAGGGTTAACTGAAGCTTTCTTT; CDR3: CASSTGLTEAFF